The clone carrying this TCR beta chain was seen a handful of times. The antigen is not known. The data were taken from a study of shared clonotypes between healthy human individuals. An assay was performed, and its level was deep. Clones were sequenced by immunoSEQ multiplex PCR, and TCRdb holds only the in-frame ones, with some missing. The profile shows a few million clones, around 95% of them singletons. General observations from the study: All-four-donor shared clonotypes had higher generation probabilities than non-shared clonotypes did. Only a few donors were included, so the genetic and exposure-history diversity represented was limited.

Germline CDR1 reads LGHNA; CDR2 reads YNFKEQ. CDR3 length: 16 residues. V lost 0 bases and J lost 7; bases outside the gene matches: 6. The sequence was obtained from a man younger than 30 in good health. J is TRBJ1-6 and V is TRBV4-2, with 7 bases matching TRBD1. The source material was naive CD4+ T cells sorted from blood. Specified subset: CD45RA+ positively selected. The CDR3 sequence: CASSQEVGTANSPLHF. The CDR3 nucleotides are TGTGCCAGCAGCCAAGAGGTAGGGACAGCAAATTCACCCCTCCACTTT.